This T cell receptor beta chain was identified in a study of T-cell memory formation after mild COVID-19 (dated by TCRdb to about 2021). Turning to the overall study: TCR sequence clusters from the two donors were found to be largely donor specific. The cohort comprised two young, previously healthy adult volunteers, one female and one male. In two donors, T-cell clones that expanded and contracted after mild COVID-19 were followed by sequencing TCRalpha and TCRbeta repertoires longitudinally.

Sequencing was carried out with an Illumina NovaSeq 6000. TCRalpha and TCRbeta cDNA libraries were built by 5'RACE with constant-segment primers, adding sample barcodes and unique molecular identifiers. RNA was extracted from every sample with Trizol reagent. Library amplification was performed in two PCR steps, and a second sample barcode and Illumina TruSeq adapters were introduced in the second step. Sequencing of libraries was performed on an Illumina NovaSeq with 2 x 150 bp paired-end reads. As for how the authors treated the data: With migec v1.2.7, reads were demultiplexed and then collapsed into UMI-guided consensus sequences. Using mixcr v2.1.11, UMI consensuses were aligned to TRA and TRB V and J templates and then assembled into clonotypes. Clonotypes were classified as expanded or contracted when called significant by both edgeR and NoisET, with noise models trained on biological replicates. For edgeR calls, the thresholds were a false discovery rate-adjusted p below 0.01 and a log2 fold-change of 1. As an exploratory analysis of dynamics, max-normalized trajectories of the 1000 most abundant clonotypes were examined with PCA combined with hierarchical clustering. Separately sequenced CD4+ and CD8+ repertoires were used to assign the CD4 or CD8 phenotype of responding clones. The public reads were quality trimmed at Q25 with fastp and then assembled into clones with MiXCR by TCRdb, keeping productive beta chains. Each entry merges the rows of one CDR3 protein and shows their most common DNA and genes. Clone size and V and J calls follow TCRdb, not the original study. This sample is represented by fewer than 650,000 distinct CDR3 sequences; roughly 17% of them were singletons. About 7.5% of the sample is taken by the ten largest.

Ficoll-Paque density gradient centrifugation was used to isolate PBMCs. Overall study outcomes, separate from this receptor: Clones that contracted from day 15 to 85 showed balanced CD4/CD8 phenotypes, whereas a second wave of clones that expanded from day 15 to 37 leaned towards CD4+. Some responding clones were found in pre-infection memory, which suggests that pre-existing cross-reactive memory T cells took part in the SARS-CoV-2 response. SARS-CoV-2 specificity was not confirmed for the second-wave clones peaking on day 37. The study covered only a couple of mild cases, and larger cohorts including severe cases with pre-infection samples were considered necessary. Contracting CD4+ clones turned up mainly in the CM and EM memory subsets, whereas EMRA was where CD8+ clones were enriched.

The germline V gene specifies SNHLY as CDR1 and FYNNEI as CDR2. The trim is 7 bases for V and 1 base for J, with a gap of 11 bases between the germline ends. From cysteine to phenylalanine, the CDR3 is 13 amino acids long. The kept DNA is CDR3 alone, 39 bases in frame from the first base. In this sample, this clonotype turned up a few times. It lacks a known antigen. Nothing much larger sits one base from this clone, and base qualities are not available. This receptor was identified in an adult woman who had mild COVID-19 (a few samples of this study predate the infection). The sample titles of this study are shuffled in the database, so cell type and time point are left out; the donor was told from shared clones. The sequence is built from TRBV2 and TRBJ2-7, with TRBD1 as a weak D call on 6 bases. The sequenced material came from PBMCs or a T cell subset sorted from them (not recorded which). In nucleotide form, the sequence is TGTGCCAGCAAGACAGGTTTTTCCTACGAGCAGTACTTC. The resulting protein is CASKTGFSYEQYF.